A single T cell receptor (beta chain) is shown here with its context. Produced via immunoSEQ multiplex PCR; TCRdb's table is partial and in-frame only. The sample holds 300,000 or so clones, over 85% seen once. Germline V gives CDR1 SGHVS, CDR2 FNYEAQ. This CDR3 region has 18 residues. V lost 2 bases to trimming and J lost 8 bases; unmatched junction nucleotides: 15. This record belongs to a study of blood T cell repertoires in COVID-19. Two consecutive negative NP/OP PCR tests, clearance, or resolved symptoms defined Cohort 3 recovery. The chain is built from TRBV7-6 and TRBJ2-1; 10 positions match TRBD2. The TCR originated in a man between 60 and 70 years old who had recovered from COVID-19. Specimen: PBMCs or T cells enriched from blood (not recorded which). In DNA, the CDR3 is TGTGCCAGCAGCTTAAGAGTGGGCAGCGGGGGGGCCGCCGATGAGCAGTTCTTC. Its protein is CASSLRVGSGGAADEQFF. Full variable domain (missing parts from reference TRBV7-6 and TRBJ2-1): GAGVSQSPRYKVTKRGQDVALRCDPISGHVSLYWYRQALGQGPEFLTYFNYEAQQDKSGLPNDRFSAERPEGSISTLTIQRTEQRDSAMYRCASSLRVGSGGAADEQFFGPGTRLTVL.